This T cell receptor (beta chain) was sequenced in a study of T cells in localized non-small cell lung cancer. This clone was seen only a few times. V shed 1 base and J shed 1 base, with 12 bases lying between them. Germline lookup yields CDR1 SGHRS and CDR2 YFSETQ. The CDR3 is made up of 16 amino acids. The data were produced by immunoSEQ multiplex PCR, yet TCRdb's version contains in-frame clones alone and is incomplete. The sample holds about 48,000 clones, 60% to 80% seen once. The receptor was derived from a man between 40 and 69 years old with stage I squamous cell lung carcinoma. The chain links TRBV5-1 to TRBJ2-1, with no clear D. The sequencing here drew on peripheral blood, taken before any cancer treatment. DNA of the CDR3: TGCGCCAGCAGCTTGTCTGGGTCCAGTTCCTACAATGAGCAGTTCTTC. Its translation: CASSLSGSSSYNEQFF.